The T cell receptor beta chain under discussion was sequenced for a study of blood T cell repertoires in COVID-19. In the original analysis: Amplified reference gene primers provided the basis for estimating nucleated cell counts. Clones were sequenced by immunoSEQ multiplex PCR, and TCRdb holds only the in-frame ones, with some missing. That table furnishes V, J and clone size, whereas the DNA furnished D and trimming. Among around 200,000 clones listed, about 88% were seen once. This clone was counted between two and nine times. The source of this sequence is a middle-aged man with active or convalescent COVID-19. Sequences were obtained from peripheral blood.

This chain's CDR3 is CASSLDFGKVNTEAFF. CDR3 nucleotide sequence: TGTGCCAGCAGTTTAGACTTCGGGAAAGTGAACACTGAAGCTTTCTTT. The chain carries TRBV28 and TRBJ1-1; D gene unclear. CDR1 is MDHEN, CDR2 SYDVKM, per germline. The CDR3 length is 16 residues. Trimming pared 2 bases from V and 0 bases from J, leaving 13 bases between.